This entry lists 2 T cell receptor beta chains sequenced from one sample in a study of CD8 T cells in ankylosing spondylitis. From the 5' RACE reads, TCRdb called clonotypes with MiXCR, one entry per CDR3 protein. The table lists 150,000 to 200,000 distinct CDR3 sequences, 10% to 15% of them singletons. The sample consisted of blood, either unsorted or a sorted T cell fraction (not recorded which). These receptors were collected from a female donor with ankylosing spondylitis or in good health (not recorded which).

The chain employs TRBV18 and TRBJ1-1; D remains ambiguous. The germline CDR1 and CDR2 sequences are KGHSH and LQKENI. This CDR3 has 13 residues. Trimming removed 3 bases at V and 1 base at J, with 6 bases between. DNA of the CDR3: TGTGCCAGCTCACCCCTCAGGAACACTGAAGCTTTCTTT. It specifies CASSPLRNTEAFF.

This clonotype came up a few times. The J gene is TRBJ2-2, the V gene TRBV4-1; maybe TRBD1 (6 bases). Germline CDR1 is MGHRA and CDR2 is YSYEKL. The length of the CDR3 is 17 residues. The V and J ends lost 0 bases and 0 bases respectively, with 11 bases between them. CDR3 coding DNA: TGCGCCAGCAGCCAAGATCCGGCAGGGGCGAACACCGGGGAGCTGTTTTTT. Translation: CASSQDPAGANTGELFF.